Described below is a single TCR beta chain sequence and its context. No antigen is known for it. Clones were sequenced by immunoSEQ multiplex PCR, and TCRdb holds only the in-frame ones, with some missing. The profile shows around 100,000 clones, 70% to 85% of them singletons. The data stem from a study of radiation and T cells in renal cell carcinoma. The CDR3 has 15 residues. V trimming: 3 bases; J trimming: 4 bases; junction bases outside the gene matches: 5. CDR1 SGHRS and CDR2 YFSETQ come from the germline V gene. This sample's time point: blood 4 weeks post-SBRT, at nephrectomy. Treatment noted: 15 Gy SBRT to primary tumor, nephrectomy 4 weeks later. This renal cell carcinoma was of the clear cell type. Study-wide results and caveats: Top tumor clonotypes rose in blood 2 weeks post-radiation, then contracted. No pretreatment tumor biopsies were available for baseline clonotypes.

Source: blood, taken from a patient whose treatment included radiotherapy and nephrectomy. The V gene is TRBV5-1, the J gene TRBJ1-1; 11 bases fit TRBD1. The clonotype was recovered from a man in his 60s with renal cell carcinoma. Here the CDR3 DNA reads TGCGCCAGCAGCTGGACAGGGGGCCGGGGCACTGAAGCTTTCTTT. Encoded protein: CASSWTGGRGTEAFF.